Sequencing of this T cell receptor beta chain was carried out in a study of OX40 agonist ivuxolimab in advanced cancers. Study-level background: It was permissible to have had prior anti-PD-1, anti-PD-L1 or anti-CTLA-4 therapy, and around 40% had some.

Study-wide results and limits: CD4+ and CD8+ blood T cells expanded clonally by week 6 at 0.1 to 3.0 mg/kg.

Some clones are missing from TCRdb's copy, which holds only in-frame ones; the method was immunoSEQ multiplex PCR. Counted here are about 53,000 clones, roughly 88% occurring once; the ten biggest clones make up less than 2%. Of note for this clone: Its target is not known.

Deletions cut 5 bases from V and 0 bases from J, with 8 bases between. The CDR3 length is 13 residues. Germline V CDR1 and CDR2: MDHEN, SYDVKM. This chain connects TRBV28 to TRBJ2-7; weak D call: TRBD1 (6 bases). The TCR was taken from an adult with an advanced solid tumor such as melanoma, head and neck, liver or kidney cancer. The sequenced sample was CD4+ or CD8+ T cells sorted from blood, obtained in a trial of the OX40 agonist ivuxolimab. CDR3 DNA sequence: TGTGCCAGCAGTGCGACAGGCTCCTACGAGCAGTACTTC. Translating it yields CASSATGSYEQYF. Drawing the rest from reference TRBV28 and TRBJ2-7, the complete variable domain is DVKVTQSSRYLVKRTGEKVFLECVQDMDHENMFWYRQDPGLGLRLIYFSYDVKMKEKGDIPEGYSVSREKKERFSLILESASTNQTSMYLCASSATGSYEQYFGPGTRLTVT.